The clone carrying this T cell receptor beta chain was detected many times. What it binds is unknown. Busulfan-fludarabine conditioning, marrow transplant, and cyclophosphamide on days +3 and +4 were administered. This CDR3 spans 15 amino acids. CDR1 SNHLY and CDR2 FYNNEI come from the germline V gene. Unmatched junction bases numbered 3, after V lost 4 bases and J lost 5 bases. The source of the sample is a study of T cells after posttransplantation cyclophosphamide. Clones were sequenced by immunoSEQ multiplex PCR, and TCRdb holds only the in-frame ones, with some missing. The sample includes tens of thousands of clones, none of them occurring once. Overall study results and limits: Skin or GI-infiltrating T cells shared few TRB sequences with blood. After PTCy, TRB diversity resembled that of CNI/methotrexate controls. Later blood repertoires were often dominated by clones from the donor CD8+ memory compartment.

The sequence came from a male patient in his late teens or twenties who received an allogeneic stem cell transplant from a related donor, was CMV-positive, and had no GVHD. Some T cells may have originated in the graft donor. The material was PBMCs, obtained after allogeneic stem cell transplant with posttransplant cyclophosphamide. The chain is built from TRBV2 and TRBJ1-5, with TRBD1 identical over 12 bases. The CDR3 protein is CASSAGTGGHQPQHF. In DNA form, the CDR3 reads TGTGCCAGCAGTGCCGGGACAGGGGGCCATCAGCCCCAGCATTTT. Full variable domain (remainder filled in from reference TRBV2 and TRBJ1-5): EPEVTQTPSHQVTQMGQEVILRCVPISNHLYFYWYRQILGQKVEFLVSFYNNEISEKSEIFDDQFSVERPDGSNFTLKIRSTKLEDSAMYFCASSAGTGGHQPQHFGDGTRLSIL.